Shown below are 27 T cell receptor beta chains from a single sample sequenced in a study of Graves' ophthalmopathy and Graves' hyperthyroidism. RNA transcripts provided the template for amplifying TCR beta CDR3 regions. The first-round RT-PCR employed HTBI primers together with the Qiagen OneStep RT-PCR kit. A multiplex PCR was then performed as the second round. TCRdb re-analysed the multiplex PCR reads in MiXCR, keeping a single row per CDR3 protein. This sample yields 400,000 to 500,000 distinct CDR3 sequences, of which roughly 21% are seen a single time; 2.5% to 3% belongs to the top ten. What was sequenced was peripheral blood. The receptors were gathered from a woman aged 18-35 years with stable Graves' hyperthyroidism.

This clonotype has at least ten counts. V gene TRBV12-3 or TRBV12-4 combines with J gene TRBJ1-2; 7 nucleotides match TRBD1. V dropped 7 bases and J dropped 10; count of bases not matched to a gene: 9. The CDR3 runs 12 residues. In DNA, the CDR3 is TGTGCCAGCACCCTTCAACAGGGGTACTACACCTTC. This translates into CASTLQQGYYTF.

This clonotype was counted many times. This chain joins TRBV7-2 and TRBJ2-7; 10 bases agree with TRBD2. The CDR3 consists of 15 residues. Germline values: CDR1 SGHTA, CDR2 FQGNSA. Unmatched junction bases numbered 3, after V lost 2 bases and J lost 2 bases. CDR3: CASSLTSGDPYEQYF. The CDR3 bases are TGTGCCAGCAGCTTAACTAGCGGGGATCCCTACGAGCAGTACTTC.

The J gene is TRBJ2-4, the V gene TRBV18; tentative D call: TRBD2 (5 bases). The V gene lost 6 bases and the J gene lost 0 bases, with 21 bases spanning the gap. In germline, CDR1 is KGHSH, CDR2 LQKENI. The CDR3 sequence is 18 residues long. CDR3 residues: CASSLQGLHVGAKNIQYF. Written as DNA, the CDR3 is TGTGCCAGCTCCCTACAAGGACTCCATGTGGGAGCCAAAAACATTCAGTACTTC.

In its sample, this clonotype was seen many times. The chain combines TRBV20-1 with TRBJ2-2; no firm D call. The V gene's germline CDR1 is DFQATT and CDR2 SNEGSKA (reference sequence). The CDR3 contains 15 residues. The V end lost 3 bases, the J end lost 0 bases, and 11 bases lay between the germline ends. The CDR3 here is CSARLGSPNTGELFF. The DNA for the CDR3 is TGCAGTGCTAGGTTAGGGTCTCCGAACACCGGGGAGCTGTTTTTT.

This clonotype appeared many times. The rearrangement uses TRBV12-3 or TRBV12-4 and TRBJ2-4, with a possible D match to TRBD2 (5 bases). With 5 bases removed from V and 12 bases from J, the gap between germline ends came to 20 bases. The CDR3 has 14 residues. CDR3 nucleotide sequence: TGTGCCAGCAGTCCCGGAGCGGCAAAATTTCATCAGTACTTC. It is translated as CASSPGAAKFHQYF.

This clonotype was picked up many times. The chain is built from TRBV7-8 and TRBJ2-4; the match to TRBD2 covers 7 bases. Germline V gene sequence: CDR1 SGHVS, CDR2 FQNEAQ. Unmatched junction bases numbered 3, after V lost 1 base and J lost 6 bases. The CDR3 length is 14 residues. Written as DNA, the CDR3 is TGTGCCAGCAGCTTAGGGCTAGCGGCAAACATTCAGTACTTC. As protein: CASSLGLAANIQYF.

This clonotype occurred many times. In DNA, the CDR3 is TGTGCCAGCAGTGACTCTACTGGGGGAGAGTTTGGCTACACCTTC. It translates to CASSDSTGGEFGYTF. The genes are TRBV6-4 and TRBJ1-2, with D perhaps matching TRBD1 (5 bases). CDR1 is MRHNA and CDR2 is SNTAGT in the germline V gene. The CDR3 has 15 amino acids. Trimming cost V 0 bases and J 7 bases, with 15 bases left between them.

The J gene is TRBJ1-5, the V gene TRBV30; 7 bases match TRBD1. The V gene's germline CDR1 is GTSNPN and CDR2 SVGIG (reference sequence). Trimming took 5 bases from V and 3 from J; bases not matched to a gene: 4. The CDR3 covers 13 residues. The CDR3 sequence: CAWEQGFNQPQHF. CDR3 DNA: TGTGCCTGGGAACAGGGGTTCAATCAGCCCCAGCATTTT.

This clonotype was counted between two and nine times. The chain combines TRBV5-1 with TRBJ2-7; D gene uncertain. V was cut by 4 bases and J by 2 bases, with 16 bases left in between. CDR1 SGHRS and CDR2 YFSETQ come from the germline V gene. The CDR3 runs 15 residues. In DNA form, the CDR3 reads TGCGCCAGCAGCCTACGGACGGACGCAGCCTACGAGCAGTACTTC. This translates into CASSLRTDAAYEQYF.

At least ten counts were recorded for this clonotype. This chain joins TRBV6-5 and TRBJ2-7; TRBD1 might be the D (5 bases). Germline V gene data show CDR1 as MNHEY and CDR2 as SVGAGI. The CDR3 totals 13 residues. V lost 2 bases and J lost 1, with 6 bases in between. The CDR3 loop reads CASSYGASYEQYF. In DNA, the CDR3 is TGTGCCAGCAGTTACGGGGCATCCTACGAGCAGTACTTC.

The gene calls are TRBV19 and TRBJ1-6; 11 bases are a match to TRBD1. The germline gives CDR1 LNHDA, CDR2 SQIVND (reference sequence). The CDR3 sequence is 15 residues long. Trimming cost V 10 bases and J 8 bases; bases outside gene matches: 10. In DNA, the CDR3 is TGTGCCACTAGACCGGACAGGGGGCTCTATTCACCCCTCCACTTT. Its translation is CATRPDRGLYSPLHF.

This clonotype was observed many times. CDR3 sequence: CSADLSGGHEQYF. The CDR3 DNA reads as TGCAGTGCTGATCTTTCGGGAGGCCACGAGCAGTACTTC. This chain connects TRBV20-1 to TRBJ2-7, with 7 bases matching TRBD2. V was clipped by 5 bases and J by 5 bases; unmatched bases: 9. Germline V lookup: CDR1 DFQATT, CDR2 SNEGSKA (reference sequence). The CDR3 loop spans 13 amino acids.

There are many counts of this clonotype. The chain recombines TRBV20-1 with TRBJ2-7; TRBD2 is a possible D gene (6 bases). Trimming pared 0 bases from V and 4 bases from J, leaving 16 bases between. Germline values: CDR1 DFQATT, CDR2 SNEGSKA (reference sequence). The CDR3 runs 15 residues. The CDR3 sequence: CSARDLGGVWYEQYF. The CDR3 DNA follows: TGCAGTGCTAGAGATCTGGGGGGAGTCTGGTACGAGCAGTACTTC.

This clonotype was picked up many times. The V call is TRBV6-4, the J call TRBJ1-3; TRBD1 matches at 7 bases. V was clipped by 6 bases and J by 0 bases; unmatched bases: 11. The CDR3 sequence is 17 residues long. Germline V gene lookup returns CDR1 MRHNA and CDR2 SNTAGT. CDR3 sequence: CASSQPGQPSSGNTIYF. DNA for the CDR3: TGTGCCAGCAGCCAACCGGGACAGCCGAGCTCTGGAAACACCATATATTTT.

This clonotype was seen repeatedly, ten times or more. The chain couples TRBV27 to TRBJ2-5; D unclear. This CDR3 region has 14 residues. Trimming cost V 0 bases and J 5 bases, with 10 bases left between them. Germline CDR1 reads MNHEY; CDR2 reads SMNVEV (reference sequence). CDR3 loop: CASSLSVNRETQYF. CDR3 nucleotide sequence: TGTGCCAGCAGTTTATCGGTGAACCGGGAGACCCAGTACTTC.

This clonotype was observed many times. Because the CDR3 is missing its conserved closing phenylalanine or tryptophan, this is likely a read error. The gene calls are TRBV15 and TRBJ1-5; the D gene is possibly TRBD1 (6 bases). Germline CDR1 and CDR2: LNHNV and YYDKDF (reference sequence). This CDR3 has 14 residues. With 1 base removed from V and 5 bases from J, the gap between germline ends came to 9 bases. This chain's CDR3 is CATSRATGYQPQHS. CDR3 DNA: TGTGCCACCAGCAGAGCAACAGGGTATCAGCCCCAGCATTCT.

This clonotype was seen repeatedly, ten times or more. The chain combines TRBV20-1 with TRBJ1-1; D is unclear. Per the germline V gene, CDR1 is DFQATT and CDR2 is SNEGSKA (reference sequence). The CDR3 has 12 amino acids. Trimming took off 6 bases at V and 0 bases at J, with 8 bases between the two ends. This chain's CDR3 is CSASTVNTEAFF. CDR3 in DNA: TGCAGTGCCTCGACGGTGAACACTGAAGCTTTCTTT.

This clonotype occurred once. The chain joins TRBV6-1 to TRBJ2-5; 8 bases are a match to TRBD2. V lost 2 bases to trimming and J lost 2 bases; unmatched junction nucleotides: 1. The germline V gene has CDR1 MNHNS and CDR2 SASEGT. This CDR3 spans 14 amino acids. CDR3 in amino acids: CASSETSGQETQYF. The CDR3 nucleotides read TGTGCCAGCAGTGAAACTAGCGGACAAGAGACCCAGTACTTC.

The V call is TRBV12-3 or TRBV12-4, the J call TRBJ1-6; TRBD1 agrees at 7 bases. The V gene end was trimmed by 6 bases and the J gene end by 8 bases; junction bases not matched to a gene: 7. This CDR3 is 14 amino acids long. The CDR3 DNA reads TGTGCCAGCAGACCGACAGGGTGGCATTCACCCCTCCACTTT. It specifies CASRPTGWHSPLHF.

With respect to this clonotype: An end of the junction does not agree with germline; a read error may underlie this. This chain uses TRBV7-2 with TRBJ2-5; 12 bases map to TRBD1. The tail of the sequence fits TRBJ2-4 better, so the J call may be wrong. Germline V CDR1 and CDR2: SGHTA, FQGNSA. CDR3 size: 15 residues. In DNA form, the CDR3 reads TGTGCTAGCAGCCCCGGGACAGGGGGCGGAAACATTCAGTACTTC. Translated: CASSPGTGGGNIQYF.

The chain links TRBV12-3 or TRBV12-4 to TRBJ2-2; D perhaps matches TRBD2 (5 bases). The CDR3 extends over 17 amino acids. With 2 bases removed from V and 0 bases from J, the gap between germline ends came to 13 bases. The CDR3 protein is CASSLNFPGSNTGELFF. DNA of the CDR3: TGTGCCAGCAGTTTAAACTTCCCGGGATCGAACACCGGGGAGCTGTTTTTT.

The chain combines TRBV28 with TRBJ2-3, with 10 bases lining up with TRBD1. Germline V gene sequence: CDR1 MDHEN, CDR2 SYDVKM. V dropped 5 bases and J dropped 3; count of bases not matched to a gene: 5. The CDR3 spans 15 residues. CDR3 DNA sequence: TGTGCCAGCAGTACAGGGACAGGGGCTACAGATACGCAGTATTTT. Translation: CASSTGTGATDTQYF. Looking up the rest from reference TRBV28 and TRBJ2-3 gives the full variable domain: DVKVTQSSRYLVKRTGEKVFLECVQDMDHENMFWYRQDPGLGLRLIYFSYDVKMKEKGDIPEGYSVSREKKERFSLILESASTNQTSMYLCASSTGTGATDTQYFGPGTRLTVL.

This clonotype appeared once. This chain uses TRBV18 with TRBJ2-7; D is ambiguous. This CDR3 is 11 amino acids long. Per germline, CDR1 KGHSH and CDR2 LQKENI. Trimming left V 8 bases short and J 2 bases short, with 7 bases between. The CDR3 here is CASGPAYEQYF. The CDR3, as DNA: TGTGCCAGCGGACCAGCCTACGAGCAGTACTTC.

This clonotype was detected ten times or more. This chain connects TRBV6-2 or TRBV6-3 to TRBJ2-4; D gene ambiguous. Germline CDR1 and CDR2: MNHEY and SVGEGT. This CDR3 region has 14 residues. V was pared by 1 base and J by 5 bases, with 9 bases between. In DNA, the CDR3 is TGTGCCAGCAGTTACTTAAGGGTCCAAAACATTCAGTACTTC. Protein product: CASSYLRVQNIQYF.

This sequence joins TRBV7-2 and TRBJ2-5; no reliable D call. This CDR3 comprises 15 residues. V lost 6 bases, J lost 5 bases, and 19 bases lay in between. The germline V gene has CDR1 SGHTA and CDR2 FQGNSA. The CDR3 protein is CASSSWASQGETQYF. The CDR3 region has the DNA TGTGCCAGCAGTTCTTGGGCGTCACAAGGGGAGACCCAGTACTTC.

This clonotype was found many times. The chain links TRBV30 to TRBJ1-2; 7 bases line up with TRBD1. The CDR3 is made up of 13 amino acids. Germline CDR1 GTSNPN, CDR2 SVGIG (reference sequence). The trim removed 2 bases at V and 5 bases at J, leaving 5 bases unmatched. CDR3 DNA: TGTGCCTGGAGTCCGGGACAGTCATATGGCTACACCTTC. It codes for CAWSPGQSYGYTF.

There are many counts of this clonotype. CDR3 loop: CSARDPAEVYNSPLHF. For the CDR3, the DNA is TGCAGTGCTAGAGATCCGGCAGAAGTCTATAATTCACCCCTCCACTTT. This chain uses TRBV20-1 with TRBJ1-6; D not certain. The CDR3 runs 16 residues. The germline V gene encodes CDR1 DFQATT and CDR2 SNEGSKA (reference sequence). Trimming cost V 0 bases and J 3 bases, with 12 bases left between them.